The present TCR beta chain was sequenced within a study of T cells in Graves' hyperthyroidism and ophthalmopathy. Stability of Graves' hyperthyroidism was defined as absent ophthalmopathy progression within 18 months. The CDR3 regions of TCR beta were amplified from RNA transcripts. The HTBI set primed first-round TCR CDR3 RT-PCR. Via MiXCR, TCRdb re-called the multiplex PCR reads, giving one row per CDR3 protein. The data hold 650,000 to 700,000 distinct CDR3 sequences, with 17% observed a single time. This clonotype was observed at least ten times. What it binds is unknown. Regarding the study as a whole: Before onset, ophthalmopathy was predicted by the model a median around 6.2 months earlier.

V trimming: 4 bases; J trimming: 6 bases; junction bases outside the gene matches: 4. Germline CDR1 reads MDHEN; CDR2 reads SYDVKM. The CDR3 is 14 amino acids. The material sequenced was blood. This receptor was obtained from a man aged 45-65 years with Graves' hyperthyroidism. This chain joins TRBV28 and TRBJ2-2; 8 nucleotides agree with TRBD1. The CDR3 loop reads CASSSGQGAGELFF. The CDR3 DNA reads TGTGCCAGCAGTTCCGGACAGGGCGCCGGGGAGCTGTTTTTT.